This T cell receptor beta chain was recovered during a study of blood T cell repertoires in COVID-19. Study-level information: Spain, Italy and the United States supplied samples that represented acute and convalescent COVID-19. T cells, B-cell-depleted T cells, or PBMCs supplied cDNA or gDNA.

The CDR3 contains 14 residues. The V end lost 3 bases, the J end lost 9 bases, and 15 bases lay between the germline ends. Germline loops: CDR1 SEHNR, CDR2 FQNEAQ (reference sequence). Authors' analysis steps: Amplifying reference gene primers gave estimates of nucleated cell counts. This table comes from immunoSEQ multiplex PCR, and its TCRdb copy is limited to in-frame clones, with some not included. The V and J calls and clone size come from that table; D and trimming were worked out from the DNA. The data hold around 25,000 clones, with around 90% observed a single time. Specimen: peripheral blood. This TCR was recovered from a man between 65 and 79 years old with acute or convalescent COVID-19. The chain combines TRBV7-9 with TRBJ2-1; D possibly corresponds to TRBD2 (5 bases). CDR3 in amino acids: CASSFSTREGEQFF. The CDR3 DNA follows: TGTGCCAGCAGCTTTTCAACCCGAGAGGGTGAGCAGTTCTTC.